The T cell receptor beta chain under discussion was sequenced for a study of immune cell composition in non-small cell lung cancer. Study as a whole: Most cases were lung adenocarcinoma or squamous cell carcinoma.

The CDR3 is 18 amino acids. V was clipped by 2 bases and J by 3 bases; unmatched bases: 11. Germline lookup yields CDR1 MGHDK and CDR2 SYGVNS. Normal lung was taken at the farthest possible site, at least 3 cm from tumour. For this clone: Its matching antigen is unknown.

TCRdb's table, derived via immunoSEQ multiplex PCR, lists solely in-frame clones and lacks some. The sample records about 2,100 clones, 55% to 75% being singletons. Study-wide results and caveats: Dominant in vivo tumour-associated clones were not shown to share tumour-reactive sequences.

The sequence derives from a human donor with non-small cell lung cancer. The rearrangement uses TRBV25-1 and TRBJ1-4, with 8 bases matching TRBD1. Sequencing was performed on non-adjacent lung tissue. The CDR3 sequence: CASSEPSRQGKSNEKLFF. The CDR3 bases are TGTGCCAGCAGTGAACCCTCCAGACAGGGGAAGTCTAATGAAAAACTGTTTTTT.